The rows below give T cell receptor beta chains drawn from one sample of a study of technical replicates of blood from a handful of donors. The data were produced by immunoSEQ multiplex PCR, yet TCRdb's version contains in-frame clones alone and is incomplete. In the table there are around 100,000 clones, over 90% of which are singletons. The specimen was T cells isolated from PBMCs. Receptors were obtained from a human donor in good health. Each CDR3 is given with its conserved first and last residue. D genes are given only for firm matches. Only part of the rows carry a size: once, few, many, or a class if the clone is expanded.

clone_size	d_call	v_call	j_call	cdr3_nt	cdr3_aa
NA	NA	TRBV6-5	TRBJ2-7	TGTGCCACCGCTGCGGAACAGGTTGTCTCCTACGAGCAGTACTTC	CATAAEQVVSYEQYF
NA	TRBD1	TRBV5-1	TRBJ2-7	TGCGCCAGCAGCTTGGGCTCAGGGGGCTCCCACGAGCAGTACTTC	CASSLGSGGSHEQYF
NA	TRBD1	TRBV5-1	TRBJ1-3	TGCGCCAGCAGCTCGATTGGACAGGGCGAAGGGAACACCATATATTTT	CASSSIGQGEGNTIYF
NA	NA	TRBV5-1	TRBJ1-1	TGCGCCAGCAGCTTGAGGGGGGGACCAGGCACTGAAGCTTTCTTT	CASSLRGGPGTEAFF
NA	TRBD2	TRBV7-2	TRBJ2-1	TGTGCCAGCAGCTCCACTAGCGGGGGCAATGAGCAGTTCTTC	CASSSTSGGNEQFF
NA	TRBD1	TRBV29-1	TRBJ2-7	TGCAGCGCCGAGGACAGGACATCCTACGAGCAGTACTTC	CSAEDRTSYEQYF
NA	NA	TRBV21-1	TRBJ1-5	TGTGCCAGCAGCATACACATCAGGGGAGTCGACGGCAATCAGCCCCAGCATTTT	CASSIHIRGVDGNQPQHF
NA	NA	TRBV19	TRBJ1-5	TGTGCCAGTAGTATCTTTTCAGGGGACCAGCCCCAGCATTTT	CASSIFSGDQPQHF
NA	NA	TRBV30	TRBJ2-5	TGTGCCCTCGGAGAGCTCCTCAGTTCGGCCCAGTACTTC	CALGELLSSAQYF
once	TRBD2	TRBV5-1	TRBJ2-3	TGCGCCAGCAGAAGTAGCGGGGGGACAGATACGCAGTATTTT	CASRSSGGTDTQYF
NA	NA	TRBV7-8	TRBJ2-7	TGTGCCAGCACGCCACTAGTTCCGGGGTACGAGCAGTACTTC	CASTPLVPGYEQYF
NA	NA	TRBV9	TRBJ2-2	TGTGCCAGCAGCGCCCCCCTTCCCAACACCGGGGAGCTGTTTTTT	CASSAPLPNTGELFF
NA	NA	TRBV6-1	TRBJ1-5	TGTGCCAGCAGTGAAATCAACATCAAACTAAGCAATCAGCCCCAGCATTTT	CASSEINIKLSNQPQHF
NA	NA	TRBV28	TRBJ1-2	TGTGCCAGCAGGCCGTACAGGGCTGTGCCTGGCTACACCTTC	CASRPYRAVPGYTF
NA	TRBD1	TRBV5-1	TRBJ2-3	TGCGCCAGCAGCTTGGCCAGACAGGGGGCGCGTACAGATACGCAGTATTTT	CASSLARQGARTDTQYF
once	NA	TRBV19	TRBJ1-5	TGTGCCAGTATCACTCGCGGGAGGGCTTGGAATCAGCCCCAGCATTTT	CASITRGRAWNQPQHF